Following are 30 T cell receptor beta chains from one sample sequenced in a study of blood T cells in healthy people across ages. A J-beta primer mix and a sample-barcoded 5' primer were used in a second PCR of about 6 to 12 cycles. TCRdb re-analysed the 5' RACE reads in MiXCR, keeping a single row per CDR3 protein. This sample has about 1.4 million distinct CDR3 sequences, with roughly 59% found just once. The sequenced material came from blood. The receptors derive from a man between 18 and 35 years old in good health.

The chain couples TRBV6-5 to TRBJ2-3, with D perhaps TRBD2 (6 bases). The CDR3 totals 16 residues. Trimming shortened V by 3 bases and J by 0 bases, and 13 bases separated the two germline ends. Germline-derived CDR1 and CDR2 are MNHEY and SVGAGI. The CDR3 loop reads CASSYQPAGSTDTQYF. In DNA, the CDR3 is TGTGCCAGCAGTTATCAGCCAGCGGGTAGCACAGATACGCAGTATTTT.

The chain uses TRBV7-2 and TRBJ2-7; possibly TRBD1 for D (6 bases). This CDR3 spans 17 amino acids. V was clipped by 3 bases and J by 1 base, with 19 bases between them. Germline V CDR1 and CDR2: SGHTA, FQGNSA. The chain's CDR3 is CASSFLGRGQRSYEQYF. As DNA, the CDR3 is TGTGCCAGCAGCTTCCTGGGTAGAGGACAGAGATCCTACGAGCAGTACTTC.

In its sample, this clonotype was seen a few times. V is TRBV4-1 and J is TRBJ2-2; the match to TRBD1 covers 8 bases. The V and J ends lost 3 bases and 1 base, in that order; junction bases with no gene match: 4. The CDR3 runs to 16 residues. Germline CDR1 and CDR2: MGHRA and YSYEKL. The CDR3 loop reads CASSQDGQGNTGELFF. CDR3 coding DNA: TGCGCCAGCAGCCAGGACGGACAGGGGAACACCGGGGAGCTGTTTTTT.

The chain links TRBV7-2 to TRBJ2-3, with 12 bases lining up with TRBD2. The CDR3 spans 17 residues. V lost 5 bases, J lost 4 bases, and 10 bases stayed unmatched. The germline CDR1 and CDR2 sequences are SGHTA and FQGNSA. The CDR3 DNA is TGTGCCAGCAGCACTCCGACTAGCGGGAGTTCGTCAGATACGCAGTATTTT. Translated, it gives CASSTPTSGSSSDTQYF.

The chain couples TRBV7-9 to TRBJ2-5; D may be TRBD2 (6 bases). The V gene lost 5 bases and the J gene lost 9 bases, with 25 bases spanning the gap. From germline, CDR1 is SEHNR and CDR2 FQNEAQ (reference sequence). The CDR3 extends over 16 amino acids. CDR3 DNA: TGTGCCAGCAGCGAAGAAATGGTGCGGGGAAGGATGGCCCAGTACTTC. This translates into CASSEEMVRGRMAQYF. The whole variable domain, filled in from reference TRBV7-9 and TRBJ2-5, reads DTGVSQNPRHKITKRGQNVTFRCDPISEHNRLYWYRQTLGQGPEFLTYFQNEAQLEKSRLLSDRFSAERPKGSFSTLEIQRTEQGDSAMYLCASSEEMVRGRMAQYFGPGTRLLVL.

V usage is TRBV13 and J usage is TRBJ1-6, with TRBD1 identical over 8 bases. J lost 9 bases, V lost 0 bases, and 4 bases had no gene match. The CDR3 has 15 residues. The germline CDR1 and CDR2 sequences are PRHDT and FYEKMQ (reference sequence). In nucleotides, the CDR3 is TGTGCCAGCAGCTTAGGGGACAGGGACGCTTCACCCCTCCACTTT. Encoded protein: CASSLGDRDASPLHF.

The V and J genes are TRBV4-2 and TRBJ1-4; TRBD1 aligns across 7 bases. V shed 1 base and J 7 bases; nucleotides not matched to a gene: 6. The CDR3 contains 15 residues. Germline V gene sequence: CDR1 LGHNA, CDR2 YNFKEQ. In DNA form, the CDR3 reads TGTGCCAGCAGCCAAGGGATTGGGGACAGTGAAAAACTGTTTTTT. As protein: CASSQGIGDSEKLFF.

This clonotype was observed a few times. V usage is TRBV7-9 and J usage is TRBJ1-6; possible D gene TRBD1, 5 bases. This CDR3 has 13 residues. Germline assignment: CDR1 SEHNR and CDR2 FQNEAQ (reference sequence). The V and J ends lost 7 bases and 7 bases respectively, with 11 bases between them. CDR3 loop: CASTKSGNSPLHF. CDR3 bases: TGTGCCAGCACAAAGTCAGGGAATTCACCCCTCCACTTT.

The V and J genes are TRBV28 and TRBJ2-1, with 8 bases matching TRBD2. Germline lookup yields CDR1 MDHEN and CDR2 SYDVKM. The V gene end was trimmed by 7 bases and the J gene end by 14 bases; junction bases not matched to a gene: 13. The CDR3 sequence is 13 residues long. The CDR3 sequence is CASTPGRGALEFF. Written as DNA, the CDR3 is TGTGCCAGCACCCCAGGGCGGGGGGCCCTTGAGTTCTTC.

In its sample, this clonotype was seen a few times. The chain links TRBV7-2 to TRBJ2-3; 9 bases fit TRBD2. V shed 3 bases, J shed 2 bases, and the junction held 3 bases outside the gene matches. Per germline, CDR1 SGHTA and CDR2 FQGNSA. This CDR3 region has 15 residues. Here the CDR3 reads CASSLGLAPTDTQYF. CDR3 DNA: TGTGCCAGCAGCTTGGGACTAGCCCCCACAGATACGCAGTATTTT.

J is TRBJ2-5 and V is TRBV25-1, with D possibly matching TRBD2 (6 bases). V was shortened by 6 bases and J by 5 bases, with 16 bases between the two germline ends. CDR1 MGHDK and CDR2 SYGVNS come from the germline V gene. The CDR3 is 14 amino acids. The DNA for the CDR3 is TGTGCCAGCAGAGAAACGGGACTGACGGAGACCCAGTACTTC. Its translation: CASRETGLTETQYF. Full variable domain (rest looked up from reference TRBV25-1 and TRBJ2-5): EADIYQTPRYLVIGTGKKITLECSQTMGHDKMYWYQQDPGMELHLIHYSYGVNSTEKGDLSSESTVSRIRTEHFPLTLESARPSHTSQYLCASRETGLTETQYFGPGTRLLVL.

The CDR3 loop reads CSARDPRLGNEQFF. CDR3 bases: TGCAGTGCTAGAGATCCCCGACTGGGGAATGAGCAGTTCTTC. This chain connects TRBV20-1 to TRBJ2-1; D unclear. The germline gives CDR1 DFQATT, CDR2 SNEGSKA (reference sequence). The CDR3 has 14 residues. Trimming pared 0 bases from V and 7 bases from J, leaving 13 bases between.

The chain carries TRBV27 and TRBJ1-6; D gene unclear. From germline, CDR1 is MNHEY and CDR2 SMNVEV (reference sequence). The CDR3 spans 16 residues. V was cut by 3 bases and J by 6 bases, with 15 bases left in between. The CDR3 loop reads CASSLGSPWLNSPLHF. The DNA for the CDR3 is TGTGCCAGCAGTTTGGGATCCCCGTGGCTTAATTCACCCCTCCACTTT.

The rearrangement joins TRBV7-6 to TRBJ2-7; 12 bases are a match to TRBD2. From germline, CDR1 is SGHVS and CDR2 FNYEAQ. The CDR3 is 15 amino acids. V dropped 5 bases and J dropped 4; count of bases not matched to a gene: 6. CDR3 sequence (DNA): TGTGCCAGCAGCGAGCGGACTAGCGGGATGTACGAGCAGTACTTC. Its protein is CASSERTSGMYEQYF.

Here the CDR3 DNA reads TGTGCCAGCAGCCAAGGTGTTGCCACCGGGGAGCTGTTTTTT. This sequence encodes CASSQGVATGELFF. This chain joins TRBV3-1 and TRBJ2-2; no definite D call. Between the trimmed V and J ends, which lost 1 base and 4 bases, there was a span of 7 bases. The germline gives CDR1 LGHDT, CDR2 YNNKEL (reference sequence). CDR3 length: 14 amino acids.

The V and J genes are TRBV4-3 and TRBJ1-1; no clear D. The CDR3 loop spans 16 amino acids. The germline V gene has CDR1 LGHNA and CDR2 YSLEER. V lost 0 bases and J lost 6, with 17 bases in between. The CDR3 spells CASSQDWTELGPEAFF. In DNA form, the CDR3 reads TGCGCCAGCAGCCAAGATTGGACGGAGTTGGGCCCTGAAGCTTTCTTT.

The chain carries TRBV6-1 and TRBJ2-1; TRBD2 matches 7 bases. Germline-derived CDR1 and CDR2 are MNHNS and SASEGT. This CDR3 spans 10 amino acids. After removal of 11 bases from V and 7 bases from J, the junction contained 2 bases not matched to a gene. CDR3 sequence reads: CACSGNEQFF. The CDR3 bases are TGTGCCTGTAGCGGGAATGAGCAGTTCTTC.

This chain joins TRBV15 and TRBJ2-2, with a weak D call TRBD2 (6 bases). Trimming removed 1 base at V and 13 bases at J, with 10 bases between. Germline loops: CDR1 LNHNV, CDR2 YYDKDF (reference sequence). This CDR3 contains 12 residues. CDR3 region: CATSRGLGGLFF. The CDR3 DNA follows: TGTGCCACCAGCAGAGGACTGGGAGGGCTGTTTTTT.

The V and J genes are TRBV20-1 and TRBJ2-3; TRBD2 matches 12 bases. The germline gives CDR1 DFQATT, CDR2 SNEGSKA (reference sequence). Trimming at V came to 5 bases and at J to 5 bases, leaving 8 bases not matched to a gene. This CDR3 is 15 amino acids long. CDR3 protein: CSAAGLTSGGDTQYF. The DNA for the CDR3 is TGCAGTGCTGCCGGACTGACTAGCGGGGGAGATACGCAGTATTTT.

The rearrangement links TRBV30 to TRBJ2-7; D gene unclear. The CDR3 length is 13 residues. V lost 0 bases and J 2 bases, leaving 8 bases between the germline ends. CDR1 GTSNPN and CDR2 SVGIG come from the germline V gene (reference sequence). CDR3 nucleotides: TGTGCCTGGAGTGTAAGGGAAGCCTACGAGCAGTACTTC. Protein: CAWSVREAYEQYF.

The rearrangement uses TRBV6-2 or TRBV6-3 and TRBJ2-7, with unresolved D. The CDR3 loop spans 14 amino acids. Germline V CDR1 and CDR2: MNHEY, SVGEGT. Trimming shortened V by 2 bases and J by 0 bases, and 8 bases separated the two germline ends. DNA for the CDR3: TGTGCCAGCAGTTACCCGACGGACTCCTACGAGCAGTACTTC. It specifies CASSYPTDSYEQYF.

The chain has TRBV7-2 and TRBJ2-7; D is possibly TRBD1 (5 bases). Trimming removed 4 bases from V and 0 bases from J, with 13 bases in between. Germline V CDR1 and CDR2: SGHTA, FQGNSA. The CDR3 sequence is 15 residues long. The CDR3 reads CASSSQGWSSYEQYF. The CDR3 DNA is TGTGCCAGCAGCTCCCAGGGTTGGAGCTCCTACGAGCAGTACTTC.

In its sample, this clonotype was seen once. This chain uses TRBV6-5 with TRBJ2-1; 10 bases match TRBD2. Germline lookup yields CDR1 MNHEY and CDR2 SVGAGI. The CDR3 has 15 amino acids. The J segment lost 6 bases and the V segment lost 7 bases, leaving 9 bases of the junction unmatched. CDR3 region: CASNPSSGSPNEQFF. The CDR3 DNA sequence: TGTGCCAGCAACCCATCTAGCGGGAGTCCCAATGAGCAGTTCTTC.

The chain carries TRBV11-2 and TRBJ2-5; 10 nucleotides match TRBD1. V lost 1 base and J lost 2; bases outside the gene matches: 10. The CDR3 sequence is 18 residues long. Germline CDR1 SGHAT, CDR2 FQNNGV. CDR3: CASSLGTGTGDLQETQYF. CDR3 DNA sequence: TGTGCCAGCAGCTTAGGGACCGGGACAGGGGACCTACAAGAGACCCAGTACTTC. The whole variable domain, filled in from reference TRBV11-2 and TRBJ2-5, reads EAGVAQSPRYKIIEKRQSVAFWCNPISGHATLYWYQQILGQGPKLLIQFQNNGVVDDSQLPKDRFSAERLKGVDSTLKIQPAKLEDSAVYLCASSLGTGTGDLQETQYFGPGTRLLVL.

V gene TRBV7-8 combines with J gene TRBJ2-1, with D uncertain. Germline CDR1 and CDR2: SGHVS and FQNEAQ. The CDR3 spans 13 residues. Trimming left V 4 bases short and J 8 bases short, with 12 bases between. The CDR3 bases are TGTGCCAGCAGCTCGCTGTCTTCTCATGAGCAGTTCTTC. It yields the protein CASSSLSSHEQFF.

This clonotype turned up a few times. The chain uses TRBV29-1 and TRBJ2-1; 8 bases agree with TRBD2. In germline, CDR1 is SQVTM, CDR2 ANQGSEA. V gave up 6 bases and J gave up 5 bases; unmatched junction bases: 12. This CDR3 is 15 amino acids long. The CDR3 protein is CSVTFDGRVHNEQFF. The DNA for the CDR3 is TGCAGCGTAACCTTCGACGGGAGGGTCCACAATGAGCAGTTCTTC.

With respect to this clonotype: Germline is not matched at one junction end, which may reflect a read error. The chain combines TRBV7-9 with TRBJ2-6; D is perhaps TRBD1 (6 bases). This CDR3 has 16 amino acids. The germline V gene encodes CDR1 SEHNR and CDR2 FQNEAQ (reference sequence). The CDR3 loop is CASTLTGSAGTNVLTF. CDR3 DNA: TGTGCCAGCACCTTAACAGGGTCGGCTGGGACCAACGTCCTGACTTTC.

V gene TRBV29-1 combines with J gene TRBJ2-7; TRBD2 is a possible D gene (6 bases). This CDR3 region has 16 residues. V was trimmed by 2 bases and J by 0 bases, leaving 17 bases between them. CDR1 and CDR2 from the germline V gene are SQVTM and ANQGSEA. Here the CDR3 DNA reads TGCAGCGTTGAAACGATGGTGACTAGTGGCTCCTACGAGCAGTACTTC. It is translated as CSVETMVTSGSYEQYF.

The chain employs TRBV5-1 and TRBJ2-1; TRBD1 agrees at 7 bases. From germline, CDR1 is SGHRS and CDR2 YFSETQ. The trim removed 2 bases at V and 5 bases at J, leaving 10 bases unmatched. The CDR3 runs 16 residues. The CDR3 sequence is CASSFPTGTAHNEQFF. CDR3 DNA: TGCGCCAGCAGCTTTCCTACCGGGACAGCCCACAATGAGCAGTTCTTC.

The chain recombines TRBV6-6 with TRBJ2-3; weak D call: TRBD1 (5 bases). From germline, CDR1 is MNHNY and CDR2 SVGAGI (reference sequence). The CDR3 sequence is 13 residues long. Trimming left V 2 bases short and J 4 bases short, with 7 bases between. The CDR3 DNA reads as TGTGCCAGCAGTTACAGGGGCCCAGATACGCAGTATTTT. It encodes CASSYRGPDTQYF.